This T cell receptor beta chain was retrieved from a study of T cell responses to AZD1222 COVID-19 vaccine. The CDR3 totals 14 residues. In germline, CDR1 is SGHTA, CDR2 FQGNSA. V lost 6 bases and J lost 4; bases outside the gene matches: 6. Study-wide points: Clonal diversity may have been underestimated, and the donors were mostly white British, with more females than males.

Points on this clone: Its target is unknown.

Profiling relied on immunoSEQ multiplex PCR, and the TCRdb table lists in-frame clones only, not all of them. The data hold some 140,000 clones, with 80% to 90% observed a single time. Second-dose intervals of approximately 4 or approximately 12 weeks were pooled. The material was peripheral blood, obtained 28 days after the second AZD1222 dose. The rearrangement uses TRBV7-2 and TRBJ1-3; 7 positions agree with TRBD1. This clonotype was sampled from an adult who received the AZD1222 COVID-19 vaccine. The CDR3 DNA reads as TGTGCCAGCAGAAACAGGGGTGCCGGAAACACCATATATTTT. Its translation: CASRNRGAGNTIYF.